This T cell receptor (beta chain) was identified during a study of T cells in Graves' hyperthyroidism and ophthalmopathy. Ten or more counts support this clonotype. Antigen: not known. Patients showing uncontrolled infection, other autoimmune disease, pregnancy or lactation were ineligible. The investigators amplified TCR beta CDR3 regions from RNA transcripts. First-round RT-PCR of the TCR CDR3 relied on the HTBI primer set. TCRdb re-called the multiplex PCR reads through MiXCR, storing one row per CDR3 protein. The sample lists about 290,000 distinct CDR3 sequences, about 13% occurring once. Broader study findings: Most thyroid clonotypes expanded above 0.001 were also detected in blood.

V was pared by 0 bases and J by 6 bases, with 6 bases of the junction left unmatched. The CDR3 length is 15 residues. Germline V CDR1 and CDR2: ENHRY, SYGVKD. The TCR was taken from a woman in her 40s with Graves' hyperthyroidism. Sequences were obtained from blood. The gene calls are TRBV10-3 and TRBJ2-3; 7 bases align to TRBD2. The CDR3 loop reads CAISESSGRPDTQYF. CDR3 DNA: TGTGCCATCAGTGAGTCTAGCGGGCGTCCGGATACGCAGTATTTT.